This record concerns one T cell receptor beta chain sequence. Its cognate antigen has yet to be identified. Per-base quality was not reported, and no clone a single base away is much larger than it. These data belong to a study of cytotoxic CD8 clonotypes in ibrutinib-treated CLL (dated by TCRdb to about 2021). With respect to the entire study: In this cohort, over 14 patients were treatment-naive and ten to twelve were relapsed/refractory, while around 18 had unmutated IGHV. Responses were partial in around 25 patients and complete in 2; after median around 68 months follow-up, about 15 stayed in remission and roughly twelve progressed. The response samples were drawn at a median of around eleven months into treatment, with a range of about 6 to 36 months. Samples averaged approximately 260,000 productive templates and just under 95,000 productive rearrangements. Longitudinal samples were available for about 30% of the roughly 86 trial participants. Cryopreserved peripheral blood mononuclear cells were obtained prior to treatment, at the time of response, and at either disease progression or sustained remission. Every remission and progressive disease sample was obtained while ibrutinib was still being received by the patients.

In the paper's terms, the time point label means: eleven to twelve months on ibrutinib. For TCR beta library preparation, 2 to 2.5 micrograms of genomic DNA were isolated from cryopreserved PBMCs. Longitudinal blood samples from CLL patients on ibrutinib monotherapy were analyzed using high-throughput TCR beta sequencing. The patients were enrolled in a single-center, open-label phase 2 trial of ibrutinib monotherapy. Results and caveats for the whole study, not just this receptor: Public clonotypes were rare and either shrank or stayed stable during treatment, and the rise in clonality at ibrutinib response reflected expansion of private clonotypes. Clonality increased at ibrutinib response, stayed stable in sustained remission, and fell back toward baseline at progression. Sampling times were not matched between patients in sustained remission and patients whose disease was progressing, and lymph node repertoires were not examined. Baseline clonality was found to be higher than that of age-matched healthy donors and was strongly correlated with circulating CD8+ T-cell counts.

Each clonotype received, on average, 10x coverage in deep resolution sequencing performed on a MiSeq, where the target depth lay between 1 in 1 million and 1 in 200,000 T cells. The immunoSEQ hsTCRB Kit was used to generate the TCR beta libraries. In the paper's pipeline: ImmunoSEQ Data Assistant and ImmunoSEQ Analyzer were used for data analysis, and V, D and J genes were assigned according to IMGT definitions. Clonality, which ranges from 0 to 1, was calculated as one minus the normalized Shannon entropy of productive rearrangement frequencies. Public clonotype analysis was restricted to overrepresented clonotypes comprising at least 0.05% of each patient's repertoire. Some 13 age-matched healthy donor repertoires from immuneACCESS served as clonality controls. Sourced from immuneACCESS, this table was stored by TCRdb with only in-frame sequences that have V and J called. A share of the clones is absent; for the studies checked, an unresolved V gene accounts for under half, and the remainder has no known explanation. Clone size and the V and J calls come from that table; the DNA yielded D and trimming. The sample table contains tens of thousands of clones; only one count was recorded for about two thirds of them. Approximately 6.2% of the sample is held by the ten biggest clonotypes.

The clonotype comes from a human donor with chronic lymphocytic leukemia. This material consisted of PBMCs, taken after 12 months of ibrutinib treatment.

This receptor carries the CDR3 CAWTPSAEAFF. The bases are TGTGCCTGGACCCCCTCGGCTGAAGCTTTCTTT. The V gene is TRBV30 and the J gene is TRBJ1-1; the D gene lacks a confident call. In the germline V gene (reference sequence), CDR1 corresponds to GTSNPN and CDR2 to SVGIG. V and J lose 4 bases and 6 bases, and a span of 9 bases separates them. From cysteine to phenylalanine, the CDR3 is 11 amino acids long. The CDR3 DNA has 33 bases and is translated from base 1.